What follows are 15 T cell receptor beta chains derived from one specimen sequenced in a study of shared clonotypes between healthy human individuals. Clones were sequenced by immunoSEQ multiplex PCR, and TCRdb holds only the in-frame ones, with some missing. The data contain over 850,000 clones, 70% to 80% of them singletons. The sequenced sample consisted of memory CD4+ T cells from PBMCs. Subset meaning: CD45RA-negative fraction. These receptors were obtained from a man aged 18-30 years in good health. Some clones in this sample may be carry-over from other donors' samples.

The chain employs TRBV27 and TRBJ2-7; 9 positions agree with TRBD2. This CDR3 spans 14 amino acids. The germline V gene has CDR1 MNHEY and CDR2 SMNVEV (reference sequence). J lost 5 bases, V lost 6 bases, and 8 bases had no gene match. In DNA, the CDR3 is TGTGCCAGCAGCCTTACTGGGACTAGCCACGAGCAGTACTTC. Encoded protein: CASSLTGTSHEQYF.

The V call is TRBV7-9, the J call TRBJ2-2, with D hard to call. Trimming left V 5 bases short and J 3 bases short, with 10 bases between. Germline values: CDR1 SEHNR, CDR2 FQNEAQ (reference sequence). The CDR3 contains 14 residues. The CDR3 here is CASSRLGDTGELFF. CDR3 in DNA: TGTGCCAGCAGCCGACTCGGTGACACCGGGGAGCTGTTTTTT.

The chain employs TRBV10-3 and TRBJ2-7; D unclear. Germline values: CDR1 ENHRY, CDR2 SYGVKD. The CDR3 is 15 amino acids. V lost 3 bases and J lost 0, with 12 bases in between. The DNA of the CDR3 is TGTGCCATCAGTGAAGAAGCACTGACCTCCTACGAGCAGTACTTC. This gives the protein CAISEEALTSYEQYF.

The chain carries TRBV27 and TRBJ2-7, with D possibly being TRBD1 (5 bases). V gave up 5 bases and J gave up 2 bases, with 31 bases separating them. CDR3 length equals 20 residues. Germline CDR1 MNHEY, CDR2 SMNVEV (reference sequence). The CDR3 loop reads CASSDIRQQEPPHDAYEQYF. As DNA, the CDR3 is TGTGCCAGCAGTGACATAAGACAGCAAGAACCCCCACACGACGCCTACGAGCAGTACTTC.

This clone has a single count. V is TRBV6-1 and J is TRBJ2-7; D possibly matches TRBD1 or TRBD2 (5 bases each). Looked up from germline, CDR1 is MNHNS and CDR2 is SASEGT. The CDR3 is 10 residues long. The V end lost 4 bases, the J end lost 12 bases, and 10 bases lay between the germline ends. The CDR3 sequence: CASSARDRYF. The CDR3 coding sequence is TGTGCCAGCAGTGCTAGGGACCGGTACTTC.

The CDR3 region is CAWSAPGQGRYYEQYF. CDR3 sequence (DNA): TGTGCCTGGAGCGCCCCCGGGCAGGGTCGATACTACGAGCAGTACTTC. The chain recombines TRBV30 with TRBJ2-7; a possible D gene is TRBD1 (5 bases). The CDR3 is made up of 16 amino acids. Trimming pared 3 bases from V and 3 bases from J, leaving 21 bases between. Germline V gives CDR1 GTSNPN, CDR2 SVGIG (reference sequence).

The CDR3 nucleotides read TGTGCCAGCAGCTTGGGGGTGGGAGCAACTAATGAAAAACTGTTTTTT. Its protein is CASSLGVGATNEKLFF. The V and J genes are TRBV5-8 and TRBJ1-4; D remains unclear. CDR3 length: 16 amino acids. Germline CDR1 reads SGHTS; CDR2 reads YDEGEE. V dropped 0 bases and J dropped 0 bases, with 9 bases sitting between them.

J is TRBJ2-3 and V is TRBV30; 8 positions agree with TRBD1. The CDR3 sequence is 13 residues long. Germline V gene sequence: CDR1 GTSNPN, CDR2 SVGIG (reference sequence). V was pared by 4 bases and J by 3 bases, with 3 bases of the junction left unmatched. DNA for the CDR3: TGTGCCTGGACAGGGGGCGCAACAGATACGCAGTATTTT. It encodes CAWTGGATDTQYF.

V and J are TRBV6-5 and TRBJ2-1, with D perhaps assigned TRBD1 or TRBD2 (5 bases each). V shed 0 bases and J shed 1 base, with 10 bases lying between them. Germline assignment: CDR1 MNHEY and CDR2 SVGAGI. The CDR3 loop spans 16 amino acids. This CDR3 reads CASSYSGVGSYNEQFF. As DNA, the CDR3 is TGTGCCAGCAGTTACTCGGGGGTAGGGTCCTACAATGAGCAGTTCTTC.

The V gene is TRBV14, the J gene TRBJ2-7; 7 nucleotides line up with TRBD1. This CDR3 region has 15 residues. Germline V CDR1 and CDR2: SGHDN, FVKESK. V gave up 5 bases and J gave up 5 bases; unmatched junction bases: 12. CDR3 nucleotides: TGTGCCAGCAGCAGGATTGGACAGGTAATCCACGAGCAGTACTTC. It yields the protein CASSRIGQVIHEQYF.

The J gene is TRBJ2-3, the V gene TRBV9; 11 positions match TRBD2. Per germline, CDR1 SGDLS and CDR2 YYNGEE. CDR3 length: 18 amino acids. V lost 2 bases and J lost 1; bases outside the gene matches: 9. The CDR3 region has the DNA TGTGCCAGCAGCGTCGGAACTAGCGGGAGATGGGGCACAGATACGCAGTATTTT. It translates to CASSVGTSGRWGTDTQYF.

This clone was seen a few times. Within the sample, other DNA sequences also encode this same CDR3. The chain is built from TRBV20-1 and TRBJ2-1; TRBD2 is a possible D gene (7 bases). The CDR3 is 11 residues long. From germline, CDR1 is DFQATT and CDR2 SNEGSKA (reference sequence). The ends were cut back, 6 bases at V and 6 bases at J, with 9 bases in the middle. The CDR3 region has the DNA TGCAGTGCGGGGGGGCGCAATGAGCAGTTCTTC. Translating gives CSAGGRNEQFF.

In this sample, this clone turned up once. V usage is TRBV5-1 and J usage is TRBJ2-7; D perhaps matches TRBD1 (5 bases). This CDR3 has 13 amino acids. V was pared by 6 bases and J by 5 bases, with 15 bases between. Germline loops: CDR1 SGHRS, CDR2 YFSETQ. The CDR3 DNA sequence: TGCGCCAGCACCCTAACTGGGGCCCACGAGCAGTACTTC. Translating gives CASTLTGAHEQYF.

This rearrangement joins TRBV28 to TRBJ1-6, with a possible D match to TRBD1 (5 bases). V shed 7 bases and J shed 6 bases, with 19 bases lying between them. The CDR3 sequence is 16 residues long. Germline V gives CDR1 MDHEN, CDR2 SYDVKM. CDR3 residues: CASNMMGVGGNSPLHF. CDR3 nucleotides: TGTGCCAGCAATATGATGGGAGTTGGGGGTAATTCACCCCTCCACTTT.

This rearrangement joins TRBV19 to TRBJ1-2, with unresolved D. V gave up 5 bases and J gave up 5 bases, with 12 bases separating them. CDR3 length: 13 residues. Germline CDR1 and CDR2: LNHDA and SQIVND (reference sequence). CDR3 loop: CASSLATFYGYTF. As DNA, the CDR3 is TGTGCCAGTAGTCTCGCTACATTTTATGGCTACACCTTC.